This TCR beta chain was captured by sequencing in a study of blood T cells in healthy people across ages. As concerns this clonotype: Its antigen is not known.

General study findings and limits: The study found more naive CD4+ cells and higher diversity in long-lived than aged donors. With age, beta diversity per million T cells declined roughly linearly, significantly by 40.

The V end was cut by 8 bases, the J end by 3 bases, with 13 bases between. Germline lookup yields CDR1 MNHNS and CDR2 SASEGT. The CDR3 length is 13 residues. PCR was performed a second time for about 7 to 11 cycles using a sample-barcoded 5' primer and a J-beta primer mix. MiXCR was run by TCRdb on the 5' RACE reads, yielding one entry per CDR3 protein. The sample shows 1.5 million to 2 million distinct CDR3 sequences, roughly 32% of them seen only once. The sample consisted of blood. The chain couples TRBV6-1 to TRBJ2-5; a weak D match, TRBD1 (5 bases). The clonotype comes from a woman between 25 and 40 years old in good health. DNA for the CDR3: TGTGCCAGCGGGGCCCTGCCGGAAGAGACCCAGTACTTC. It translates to CASGALPEETQYF.